This TCR beta chain was captured in a study of T cells in Graves' hyperthyroidism and ophthalmopathy. Study-wide results and caveats: Ophthalmopathy was model-predicted a median roughly 6.2 months pre-onset.

Trimming at V came to 6 bases and at J to 2 bases, leaving 8 bases not matched to a gene. CDR1 is SGHVS, CDR2 FNYEAQ, per germline. This CDR3 has 15 amino acids. Amplification targeted TCR beta CDR3 regions from RNA transcripts. The primer set for the first-round RT-PCR of the TCR CDR3 was HTBI. TCRdb reprocessed the multiplex PCR reads via MiXCR and lists one record per CDR3 protein. The sample records just under 750,000 distinct CDR3 sequences, roughly 32% being singletons. Diagnostic decisions used clinical symptoms, serum thyroxine and TRAb, thyroid ultrasound and orbital computed tomography. The table lists this clonotype with many counts. The antigen remains unidentified.

This TCR came from a woman aged 40 to 49 with Graves' hyperthyroidism. Material: blood. The V call is TRBV7-6, the J call TRBJ2-5; TRBD2 aligns across 8 bases. The CDR3, as DNA: TGTGCCAGCAGGCAGGCGGGGGGCCGTCAAGAGACCCAGTACTTC. Translating it yields CASRQAGGRQETQYF.